Each of the 18 T cell receptor beta chains below was sequenced from the same sample in a study of shared clonotypes between healthy human individuals. Profiling relied on immunoSEQ multiplex PCR, and the TCRdb table lists in-frame clones only, not all of them. The top ten hold around 0.61% of the sample, which has about 990,000 clones, around 78% seen once. The specimen was memory CD4+ T cells from PBMCs. Subset of the sample: CD45RA-negative fraction. Receptors were obtained from a man aged 18 to 35 in good health. Some clones in this sample may be carry-over from other donors' samples.

The chain links TRBV19 to TRBJ2-2; D unclear. The CDR3 consists of 15 residues. Looked up from germline, CDR1 is LNHDA and CDR2 is SQIVND (reference sequence). The V gene lost 4 bases and the J gene lost 6 bases, with 15 bases spanning the gap. In nucleotides, the CDR3 is TGTGCCAGTAGTAGCGTTCCAATTTGGTCCGGGGAGCTGTTTTTT. Its protein product is CASSSVPIWSGELFF.

V and J are TRBV9 and TRBJ2-5; 7 nucleotides line up with TRBD2. The CDR3 has 15 residues. The V gene end was trimmed by 4 bases and the J gene end by 7 bases; junction bases not matched to a gene: 13. Germline CDR1 SGDLS, CDR2 YYNGEE. The CDR3 loop is CASSPPGRGAGTQYF. CDR3 sequence (DNA): TGTGCCAGCAGCCCCCCAGGGAGGGGCGCTGGGACCCAGTACTTC.

The V call is TRBV6-5, the J call TRBJ1-4, with a tentative D call TRBD1 (5 bases). V was shortened by 8 bases and J by 10 bases, with 17 bases between the two germline ends. The CDR3 runs to 13 residues. Looked up from germline, CDR1 is MNHEY and CDR2 is SVGAGI. DNA for the CDR3: TGTGCCAGCGGTAGAGTCAGGGAAGGAAAACTGTTTTTT. Its translation: CASGRVREGKLFF.

This chain joins TRBV30 and TRBJ1-1, with D tentatively TRBD1 (6 bases). The CDR3 consists of 13 residues. Trimming removed 6 bases at V and 4 bases at J, with 15 bases between. Germline-derived CDR1 and CDR2 are GTSNPN and SVGIG (reference sequence). The CDR3 bases are TGTGCCTGCAATAGAGGGGGAGGCACTGAAGCTTTCTTT. Translated: CACNRGGGTEAFF.

J is TRBJ2-7 and V is TRBV6-6, with TRBD2 matching over 7 bases. J gave up 3 bases and V 4 bases, and 3 bases lay outside the gene matches. Germline loops: CDR1 MNHNY, CDR2 SVGAGI (reference sequence). CDR3 size: 13 residues. In DNA, the CDR3 is TGTGCCAGCAGTTGGGAGGGATACTACGAGCAGTACTTC. It translates to CASSWEGYYEQYF.

This clone was observed a single time. The chain is built from TRBV2 and TRBJ2-7; D may be TRBD2 (6 bases). The V gene's germline CDR1 is SNHLY and CDR2 FYNNEI. V gave up 10 bases and J gave up 0 bases, with 19 bases separating them. This CDR3 region has 15 residues. The CDR3 protein is CATHSGRGNSYEQYF. CDR3 coding DNA: TGTGCCACCCACTCGGGTCGGGGGAACTCCTACGAGCAGTACTTC.

Written as DNA, the CDR3 is TGTGCCAGCAGCTTGGGAACAGGGGGCATGGTAGACGAGCAGTACTTC. Its protein product is CASSLGTGGMVDEQYF. The chain is built from TRBV5-4 and TRBJ2-7, with 9 nucleotides matching TRBD1. The CDR3 is 16 residues long. Germline V gives CDR1 SGHNT, CDR2 YYREEE (reference sequence). V was clipped by 0 bases and J by 5 bases; unmatched bases: 9. Drawing the rest from reference TRBV5-4 and TRBJ2-7, the complete variable domain is ETGVTQSPTHLIKTRGQQVTLRCSSQSGHNTVSWYQQALGQGPQFIFQYYREEENGRGNFPPRFSGLQFPNYSSELNVNALELDDSALYLCASSLGTGGMVDEQYFGPGTRLTVT.

As for this clone: A far larger clone lies a single base away; this is likely a read error. The rearrangement links TRBV29-1 to TRBJ1-2, with unresolved D. The CDR3 is made up of 12 amino acids. Germline assignment: CDR1 SQVTM and CDR2 ANQGSEA. As DNA, the CDR3 is TGCAACGTTGGCGCGGGAAGGGTTGGCTACACCTTC. Residues: CNVGAGRVGYTF.

The chain uses TRBV18 and TRBJ2-7, with 14 bases identical to TRBD2. The ends lost 3 bases at V and 3 bases at J; junction bases unmatched: 4. CDR1 is KGHSH, CDR2 LQKENI, per germline. The CDR3 has 16 residues. The chain's CDR3 is CASSPVGTSGSYEQYF. In DNA form, the CDR3 reads TGTGCCAGCTCACCGGTCGGGACTAGCGGGAGCTACGAGCAGTACTTC. Based on the CDR3 plus reference TRBV18 and TRBJ2-7, the full variable domain is NAGVMQNPRHLVRRRGQEARLRCSPMKGHSHVYWYRQLPEEGLKFMVYLQKENIIDESGMPKERFSAEFPKEGPSILRIQQVVRGDSAAYFCASSPVGTSGSYEQYFGPGTRLTVT.

V usage is TRBV19 and J usage is TRBJ1-2; D is uncertain. V lost 1 base and J lost 8, with 14 bases in between. The CDR3 is made up of 14 amino acids. Germline V lookup: CDR1 LNHDA, CDR2 SQIVND (reference sequence). CDR3 DNA sequence: TGTGCCAGTAGTATAGCCCTCGGGATTGGAGGCTACACCTTC. This gives the protein CASSIALGIGGYTF. Combining the CDR3 with reference TRBV19 and TRBJ1-2 gives the whole variable domain DGGITQSPKYLFRKEGQNVTLSCEQNLNHDAMYWYRQDPGQGLRLIYYSQIVNDFQKGDIAEGYSVSREKKESFPLTVTSAQKNPTAFYLCASSIALGIGGYTFGSGTRLTVV.

The chain links TRBV29-1 to TRBJ2-7; TRBD1 matches 9 bases. Germline CDR1 is SQVTM and CDR2 is ANQGSEA. The CDR3 totals 14 residues. Trimming at V came to 5 bases and at J to 1 base, leaving 6 bases not matched to a gene. The CDR3 DNA sequence: TGCAGCGTTACCGGGACAGGGAGTTCCTACGAGCAGTACTTC. This sequence encodes CSVTGTGSSYEQYF.

This clone appeared a few times. The chain carries TRBV7-9 and TRBJ1-1; TRBD1 is a possible D gene (5 bases). CDR1 is SEHNR, CDR2 FQNEAQ, per germline (reference sequence). Trimming cost V 5 bases and J 2 bases, with 9 bases left between them. This CDR3 is built from 13 residues. CDR3 sequence reads: CASSAGHNTEAFF. CDR3 DNA sequence: TGTGCCAGCAGCGCAGGACACAACACTGAAGCTTTCTTT.

This clone was counted at least ten times. CDR3 loop: CASSLFNSYEQYF. CDR3 nucleotides: TGTGCCAGCAGCTTGTTTAACTCTTACGAGCAGTACTTC. The chain combines TRBV7-2 with TRBJ2-7; D gene unclear. CDR1 is SGHTA and CDR2 is FQGNSA in the germline V gene. This CDR3 is built from 13 residues. V lost 3 bases and J lost 4, with 10 bases in between.

This rearrangement joins TRBV7-9 to TRBJ2-7, with TRBD2 matching over 8 bases. Trimming removed 4 bases from V and 3 bases from J; junction bases left unmatched: 11. Germline V gene lookup returns CDR1 SEHNR and CDR2 FQNEAQ (reference sequence). The CDR3 has 16 amino acids. The CDR3 reads CASSSPAGGGHYEQYF. DNA of the CDR3: TGTGCCAGCAGCTCACCCGCGGGGGGAGGCCACTACGAGCAGTACTTC.

The chain recombines TRBV5-1 with TRBJ2-3, with D perhaps matching TRBD1 or TRBD2 (5 bases each). Trimming removed 3 bases from V and 0 bases from J, with 20 bases in between. The CDR3 has 18 amino acids. Germline lookup yields CDR1 SGHRS and CDR2 YFSETQ. DNA for the CDR3: TGCGCCAGCAGCTCGGGGAAGGCTCCGGGGCTAAGCACAGATACGCAGTATTTT. Its protein product is CASSSGKAPGLSTDTQYF.

This chain uses TRBV28 with TRBJ1-5, with TRBD1 matching over 7 bases. The length of the CDR3 is 14 residues. V dropped 5 bases and J dropped 2; count of bases not matched to a gene: 3. Per germline, CDR1 MDHEN and CDR2 SYDVKM. The CDR3 region has the DNA TGTGCCAGCAGTGACAGGGCGGGCAATCAGCCCCAGCATTTT. Amino acids: CASSDRAGNQPQHF.

Comments on this clone: Distinct nucleotide sequences in the sample also encode this CDR3. The chain is built from TRBV28 and TRBJ2-7; no clear D. Germline V CDR1 and CDR2: MDHEN, SYDVKM. This CDR3 contains 11 residues. V gave up 1 base and J gave up 7 bases, with 5 bases separating them. The CDR3 spells CASSLLREQYF. In DNA form, the CDR3 reads TGTGCCAGCAGTTTATTGCGGGAGCAGTACTTC.

V is TRBV10-3 and J is TRBJ2-1, with D uncertain. CDR3 size: 11 residues. V lost 3 bases, J lost 10 bases, and 7 bases lay in between. The V gene's germline CDR1 is ENHRY and CDR2 SYGVKD. The CDR3 protein is CAISEIAEQFF. CDR3 nucleotides: TGTGCCATCAGTGAAATTGCCGAGCAGTTCTTC.